Presented here are 15 T cell receptor beta chains from one specimen sequenced in a study of control samples from healthy donors and cancer patients. Some clones are missing from TCRdb's copy, which holds only in-frame ones; the method was immunoSEQ multiplex PCR. The sample gives roughly 160,000 clones, 88% of which show up once; about 5.3% is in the top ten. Sequencing was carried out using blood. These receptors were collected from a woman in her twenties or thirties in good health.

J is TRBJ1-4 and V is TRBV7-9, with 9 nucleotides matching TRBD1. CDR1 and CDR2 (germline): SEHNR, FQNEAQ (reference sequence). V was clipped by 3 bases and J by 6 bases; unmatched bases: 14. CDR3 length: 18 residues. As DNA, the CDR3 is TGTGCCAGCAGCTTGGAGACAGGGGGTGTCGGGTTCGATGAAAAACTGTTTTTT. Protein sequence: CASSLETGGVGFDEKLFF.

The V call is TRBV5-4, the J call TRBJ2-2; 7 bases map to TRBD2. With V trimmed by 6 bases and J by 5 bases, 16 bases remained unmatched. The CDR3 is made up of 17 amino acids. Per the germline V gene, CDR1 is SGHNT and CDR2 is YYREEE (reference sequence). The CDR3: CASTHDPGRGMTGELFF. Here the CDR3 DNA reads TGTGCCAGCACCCACGATCCCGGGCGGGGGATGACCGGGGAGCTGTTTTTT.

The chain combines TRBV5-4 with TRBJ2-5; TRBD2 matches at 13 bases. Looked up from germline, CDR1 is SGHNT and CDR2 is YYREEE (reference sequence). The CDR3 spans 15 residues. J lost 4 bases, V lost 4 bases, and 4 bases had no gene match. CDR3 nucleotides: TGTGCCAGCAGCCGGACTAGCGGGAGCGGAGAGACCCAGTACTTC. The encoded protein is CASSRTSGSGETQYF.

The V call is TRBV25-1, the J call TRBJ1-6; perhaps TRBD1 as D (5 bases). The length of the CDR3 is 15 residues. Germline V gives CDR1 MGHDK, CDR2 SYGVNS. The germline V and J ends were trimmed by 5 bases and 7 bases, with 15 bases remaining between them. CDR3 bases: TGTGCCAGCAGTCCTTGGGACGGCGCCAATTCACCCCTCCACTTT. Translating it yields CASSPWDGANSPLHF.

The genes are TRBV29-1 and TRBJ2-7, with 8 bases lining up with TRBD2. The CDR3 spans 12 residues. V dropped 6 bases and J dropped 2; count of bases not matched to a gene: 3. CDR1 and CDR2 (germline): SQVTM, ANQGSEA. CDR3 bases: TGCAGCGTGAGAGCGGGGGCCTACGAGCAGTACTTC. This sequence encodes CSVRAGAYEQYF.

The genes are TRBV12-5 and TRBJ2-5; 10 bases line up with TRBD2. This CDR3 contains 17 residues. The junction had 13 bases not matched to a gene; V was cut back by 5 bases and J by 4 bases. Germline CDR1 is LGHNT and CDR2 is FRNRAP. Here the CDR3 reads CASGESGTSETGETQYF. CDR3 DNA: TGTGCTAGTGGTGAATCCGGGACTAGCGAGACGGGAGAGACCCAGTACTTC.

This clone was seen once. This chain links TRBV10-3 with TRBJ1-2, with D possibly being TRBD1 (5 bases). V gave up 6 bases and J gave up 3 bases, with 20 bases separating them. This CDR3 is built from 16 residues. Germline values: CDR1 ENHRY, CDR2 SYGVKD. The CDR3 protein is CAIRGGVGRVDYGYTF. CDR3 nucleotides: TGTGCCATCAGGGGCGGGGTCGGCAGGGTTGACTATGGCTACACCTTC.

This chain connects TRBV12-3 or TRBV12-4 to TRBJ1-5, with 7 bases aligning to TRBD1. J gave up 3 bases and V 6 bases, and 2 bases lay outside the gene matches. This CDR3 spans 13 amino acids. CDR3 region: CASRQGNNQPQHF. CDR3 nucleotides: TGTGCCAGCAGACAGGGGAACAATCAGCCCCAGCATTTT.

This clone was seen a single time. The J gene is TRBJ1-3, the V gene TRBV14, with D possibly being TRBD1 (6 bases). CDR1 and CDR2 from the germline V gene are SGHDN and FVKESK. V lost 5 bases and J 0 bases, leaving 8 bases between the germline ends. This CDR3 has 14 residues. The CDR3 protein is CASSWGLSGNTIYF. CDR3 in DNA: TGTGCCAGCAGCTGGGGGCTCTCTGGAAACACCATATATTTT.

The V gene is TRBV18, the J gene TRBJ2-1, with 8 positions matching TRBD2. This CDR3 comprises 16 residues. The V segment lost 6 bases and the J segment 2 bases; nucleotides outside the gene matches: 9. CDR1 is KGHSH and CDR2 is LQKENI in the germline V gene. The CDR3 nucleotides read TGTGCCAGCTCGCCCATAGCGGGGAGGGCCTACAATGAGCAGTTCTTC. Translated, it gives CASSPIAGRAYNEQFF.

The chain joins TRBV27 to TRBJ2-3; no definite D call. The CDR3 loop spans 15 amino acids. Germline values: CDR1 MNHEY, CDR2 SMNVEV (reference sequence). V shed 4 bases and J shed 0 bases, with 11 bases lying between them. CDR3 in amino acids: CASSWGIRSTDTQYF. The CDR3 DNA reads TGTGCCAGCAGTTGGGGTATACGAAGCACAGATACGCAGTATTTT.

V is TRBV12-5 and J is TRBJ2-5, with 14 bases lining up with TRBD2. CDR1 is LGHNT and CDR2 is FRNRAP in the germline V gene. The CDR3 loop spans 16 amino acids. The trim removed 7 bases at V and 4 bases at J, leaving 8 bases unmatched. The CDR3 reads CASAPGLAGAAETQYF. The CDR3 DNA reads as TGTGCTAGTGCCCCGGGACTAGCGGGGGCGGCAGAGACCCAGTACTTC. The complete variable domain, with remaining parts taken from reference TRBV12-5 and TRBJ2-5, reads DARVTQTPRHKVTEMGQEVTMRCQPILGHNTVFWYRQTMMQGLELLAYFRNRAPLDDSGMPKDRFSAEMPDATLATLKIQPSEPRDSAVYFCASAPGLAGAAETQYFGPGTRLLVL.

The V and J genes are TRBV12-5 and TRBJ1-2; 7 bases line up with TRBD1. The CDR3 sequence is 13 residues long. With 1 base clipped from V and 9 bases from J, the junction kept 5 bases outside the gene matches. In germline, CDR1 is LGHNT, CDR2 FRNRAP. The CDR3 DNA reads as TGTGCTAGTGGTTTGGGGAACAGGGGTAGCTACACCTTC. Translated: CASGLGNRGSYTF.

The chain combines TRBV15 with TRBJ2-1, with 10 bases identical to TRBD2. Germline V lookup: CDR1 LNHNV, CDR2 YYDKDF (reference sequence). After removal of 3 bases from V and 6 bases from J, the junction contained 17 bases not matched to a gene. This CDR3 has 19 residues. CDR3 DNA sequence: TGTGCCACCAGCAGCAATGATGCCTATCGAGCGGGAGGGCGCAATGAGCAGTTCTTC. As protein: CATSSNDAYRAGGRNEQFF.

The V and J genes are TRBV7-9 and TRBJ2-3, with 7 bases that match TRBD1. V was pared by 5 bases and J by 0 bases, with 8 bases of the junction left unmatched. This CDR3 contains 16 residues. Looked up from germline, CDR1 is SEHNR and CDR2 is FQNEAQ (reference sequence). For the CDR3, the DNA is TGTGCCAGCAGCCAATGGACAGGTAGCAGCACAGATACGCAGTATTTT. This encodes CASSQWTGSSTDTQYF.